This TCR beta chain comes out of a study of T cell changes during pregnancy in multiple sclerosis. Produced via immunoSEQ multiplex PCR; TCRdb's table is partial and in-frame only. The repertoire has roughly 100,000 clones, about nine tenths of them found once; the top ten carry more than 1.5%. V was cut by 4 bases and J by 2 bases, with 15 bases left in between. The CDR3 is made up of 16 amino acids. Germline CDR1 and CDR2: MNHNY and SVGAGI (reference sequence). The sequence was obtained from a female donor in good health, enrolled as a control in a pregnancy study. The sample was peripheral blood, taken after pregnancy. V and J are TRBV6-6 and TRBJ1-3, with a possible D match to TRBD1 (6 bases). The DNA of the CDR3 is TGTGCCAGCAGTTCGGGCCCCTACAGGGCTGGAAACACCATATATTTT. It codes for CASSSGPYRAGNTIYF.